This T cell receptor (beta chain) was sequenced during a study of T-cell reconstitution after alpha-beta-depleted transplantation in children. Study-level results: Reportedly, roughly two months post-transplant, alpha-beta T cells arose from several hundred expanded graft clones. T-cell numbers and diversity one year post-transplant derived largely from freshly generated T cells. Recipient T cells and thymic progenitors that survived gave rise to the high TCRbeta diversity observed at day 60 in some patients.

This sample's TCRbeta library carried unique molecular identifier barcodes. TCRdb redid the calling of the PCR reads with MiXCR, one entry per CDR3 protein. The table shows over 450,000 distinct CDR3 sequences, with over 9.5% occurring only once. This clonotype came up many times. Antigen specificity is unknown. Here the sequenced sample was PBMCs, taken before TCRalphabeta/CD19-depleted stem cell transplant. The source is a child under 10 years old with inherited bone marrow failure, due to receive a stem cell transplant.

In nucleotides, the CDR3 is TGTGCCAGCAGTTTATGGGGGCGCGGGGCCAACGTCCTGACTTTC. Its translation: CASSLWGRGANVLTF. This rearrangement joins TRBV27 to TRBJ2-6; D is perhaps TRBD1 (6 bases). V dropped 1 base and J dropped 4 bases, with 8 bases sitting between them. The CDR3 totals 15 residues. CDR1 MNHEY and CDR2 SMNVEV come from the germline V gene (reference sequence).